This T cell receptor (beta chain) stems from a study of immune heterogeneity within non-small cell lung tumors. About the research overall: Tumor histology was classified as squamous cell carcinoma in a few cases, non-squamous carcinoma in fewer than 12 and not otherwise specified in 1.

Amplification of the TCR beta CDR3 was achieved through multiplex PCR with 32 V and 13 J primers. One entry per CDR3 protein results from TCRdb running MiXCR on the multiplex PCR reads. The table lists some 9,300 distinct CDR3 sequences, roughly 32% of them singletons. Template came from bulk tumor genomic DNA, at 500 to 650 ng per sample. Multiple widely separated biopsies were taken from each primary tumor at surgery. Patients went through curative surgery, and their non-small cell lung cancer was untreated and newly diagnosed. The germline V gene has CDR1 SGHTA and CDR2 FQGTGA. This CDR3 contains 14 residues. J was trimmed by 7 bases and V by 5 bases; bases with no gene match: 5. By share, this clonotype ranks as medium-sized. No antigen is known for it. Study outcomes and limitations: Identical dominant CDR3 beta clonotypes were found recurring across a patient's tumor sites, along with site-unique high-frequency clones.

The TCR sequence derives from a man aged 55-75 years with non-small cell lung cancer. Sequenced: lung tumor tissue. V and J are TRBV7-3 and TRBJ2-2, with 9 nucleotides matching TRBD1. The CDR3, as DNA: TGTGCCAGCAGCCGGGACAGGGTGAACGGGGAGCTGTTTTTT. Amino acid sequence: CASSRDRVNGELFF.